The 13 T cell receptor beta chains in this list originate from one sample, sequenced in a study of blood T cells in healthy people across ages. Next came a second PCR, run for about 7 to 12 cycles, which used a sample-barcoded 5' primer along with a J-beta primer mix. TCRdb reprocessed the 5' RACE reads with MiXCR, giving one entry per CDR3 protein. The sample yields roughly 800,000 distinct CDR3 sequences, roughly 64% seen once. The sample comprised blood. These receptors all stem from a man younger than 40 in good health.

The V gene is TRBV5-1, the J gene TRBJ1-6; D is uncertain. V lost 0 bases and J lost 0, with 16 bases in between. Germline CDR1 is SGHRS and CDR2 is YFSETQ. This CDR3 region has 19 residues. Here the CDR3 reads CASSLAFSMGSSYNSPLHF. The DNA of the CDR3 is TGCGCCAGCAGCTTGGCCTTTTCGATGGGATCCTCCTATAATTCACCCCTCCACTTT.

As regards this clonotype: The junction and the germline gene differ at one end; a read error may be behind it. The gene calls are TRBV10-3 and TRBJ2-7, with 9 positions matching TRBD2. The germline gives CDR1 ENHRY, CDR2 SYGVKD. The CDR3 has 14 amino acids. This CDR3 is CATSEAGGPLEQYF. The CDR3 coding sequence is TGTGCCACCAGTGAGGCGGGAGGGCCCCTCGAGCAGTACTTC.

J is TRBJ2-3 and V is TRBV4-2, with D possibly being TRBD1 or TRBD2 (5 bases each). Germline V lookup: CDR1 LGHNA, CDR2 YNFKEQ. Trimming removed 2 bases from V and 2 bases from J, with 14 bases in between. This CDR3 comprises 16 residues. CDR3 DNA sequence: TGTGCCAGCAGCCAACGGGGTGGGGCAAACACAGATACGCAGTATTTT. Translation gives CASSQRGGANTDTQYF.

This clonotype came up a few times. The CDR3 protein is CSASETAYGYTF. The CDR3 nucleotides read TGCAGTGCTAGCGAGACAGCCTATGGCTACACCTTC. This chain uses TRBV20-1 with TRBJ1-2; a possible D gene is TRBD1 (5 bases). Germline loops: CDR1 DFQATT, CDR2 SNEGSKA (reference sequence). V was trimmed by 3 bases and J by 4 bases, leaving 9 bases between them. The CDR3 totals 12 residues.

This chain connects TRBV7-2 to TRBJ2-7, with TRBD1 identical over 9 bases. Trimming took 2 bases from V and 6 from J; bases not matched to a gene: 5. This CDR3 spans 14 amino acids. Germline CDR1 and CDR2: SGHTA and FQGNSA. As DNA, the CDR3 is TGTGCCAGCAGCTTATTACAGGGGGCTGGCGAGCAGTACTTC. It is translated as CASSLLQGAGEQYF.

The V and J genes are TRBV3-1 and TRBJ2-4; D ambiguous. Trimming removed 0 bases at V and 4 bases at J, with 10 bases between. Germline CDR1 is LGHDT and CDR2 is YNNKEL (reference sequence). This CDR3 spans 15 amino acids. Here the CDR3 DNA reads TGTGCCAGCAGCCAAGATATCTTGATGAAAAACATTCAGTACTTC. Its translation: CASSQDILMKNIQYF.

In this sample, this clonotype turned up many times. V and J are TRBV7-2 and TRBJ2-5; D is undetermined. This CDR3 is built from 14 residues. Germline CDR1 SGHTA, CDR2 FQGNSA. V gave up 0 bases and J gave up 5 bases, with 10 bases separating them. CDR3 DNA: TGTGCCAGCAGCTTAGCTATACAGCCGGAGACCCAGTACTTC. Its translation: CASSLAIQPETQYF.

This chain connects TRBV2 to TRBJ2-7; no definite D call. The germline gives CDR1 SNHLY, CDR2 FYNNEI. V was shortened by 8 bases and J by 0 bases, with 14 bases between the two germline ends. This CDR3 spans 14 amino acids. The CDR3, as DNA: TGTGCCAGCCGCAGGACCGAGAGCTCCTACGAGCAGTACTTC. Its protein product is CASRRTESSYEQYF.

The chain couples TRBV10-3 to TRBJ2-1; no reliable D call. V was cut by 4 bases and J by 8 bases, with 6 bases left in between. The CDR3 is made up of 11 amino acids. Germline CDR1 is ENHRY and CDR2 is SYGVKD. The CDR3 loop reads CAISVADEQFF. In DNA, the CDR3 is TGTGCCATCAGTGTAGCCGATGAGCAGTTCTTC.

The V and J genes are TRBV4-2 and TRBJ1-4; tentative D call: TRBD1 (6 bases). The V end lost 4 bases, the J end lost 3 bases, and 9 bases lay between the germline ends. The CDR3 spans 14 residues. Germline V CDR1 and CDR2: LGHNA, YNFKEQ. The CDR3 bases are TGTGCCAGCAGCCGGGGGGGCGCTAATGAAAAACTGTTTTTT. This translates into CASSRGGANEKLFF.

The chain carries TRBV4-2 and TRBJ1-5; D uncertain. Germline V gives CDR1 LGHNA, CDR2 YNFKEQ. Trimming cost V 1 base and J 9 bases, with 4 bases left between them. CDR3 length: 11 amino acids. Here the CDR3 reads CASSQGGPQHF. The CDR3 DNA reads as TGTGCCAGCAGCCAAGGAGGGCCCCAGCATTTT.

The table lists this clonotype with a count of one. The chain uses TRBV7-2 and TRBJ2-4; no clear D gene. Per the germline V gene, CDR1 is SGHTA and CDR2 is FQGNSA. The CDR3 is made up of 15 amino acids. Between the trimmed V and J ends, which lost 5 bases and 3 bases, there was a span of 14 bases. The CDR3 here is CASSPSTVNKNIQYF. Written as DNA, the CDR3 is TGTGCCAGCAGCCCATCCACCGTAAACAAAAACATTCAGTACTTC.

This clonotype was counted only a few times. The V call is TRBV20-1, the J call TRBJ1-5, with D unclear. This CDR3 region has 16 residues. V lost 0 bases and J 0 bases, leaving 12 bases between the germline ends. Per the germline V gene, CDR1 is DFQATT and CDR2 is SNEGSKA (reference sequence). The CDR3 protein is CSARDSGKGSNQPQHF. The CDR3 DNA is TGCAGTGCTAGAGATTCTGGAAAGGGTAGCAATCAGCCCCAGCATTTT.